The 26 T cell receptor beta chains given below trace back to one sample, sequenced in a study of TIL therapy for anti-PD-1-resistant metastatic lung cancer. The time point denotes: pre-treatment sample, taken before nivolumab and TIL therapy. The tumor samples were excised metastases, mostly pleural nodules or supraclavicular lymph nodes. This was the immunoSEQ v3 assay. Produced via immunoSEQ multiplex PCR; TCRdb's table is partial and in-frame only. The sample yields some 13,000 clones, roughly three fifths seen once. Material: tumor tissue, obtained at baseline. Source of these receptors: a woman aged 30-79 years with non-small cell lung cancer.

This chain uses TRBV19 with TRBJ2-2; TRBD2 aligns across 10 bases. Germline values: CDR1 LNHDA, CDR2 SQIVND (reference sequence). The CDR3 covers 15 residues. The trim removed 6 bases at V and 6 bases at J, leaving 7 bases unmatched. The CDR3 loop is CASRRLAGDPGELFF. The CDR3 nucleotides are TGTGCCAGTAGGCGGCTAGCGGGAGATCCCGGGGAGCTGTTTTTT.

This clone was counted a few times. The V call is TRBV18, the J call TRBJ2-7; D is uncertain. The CDR3 totals 13 residues. Trimming left V 5 bases short and J 2 bases short, with 10 bases between. CDR1 is KGHSH, CDR2 LQKENI, per germline. In DNA form, the CDR3 reads TGTGCCAGCTCAGCTCAGGATCCCTACGAGCAGTACTTC. Protein: CASSAQDPYEQYF.

This rearrangement joins TRBV2 to TRBJ1-6; 7 bases agree with TRBD1. The CDR3 sequence is 13 residues long. Germline V gene sequence: CDR1 SNHLY, CDR2 FYNNEI. J lost 7 bases, V lost 6 bases, and 3 bases had no gene match. The CDR3 is CASRAGGNSPLHF. CDR3 DNA: TGTGCCAGCAGAGCAGGGGGGAATTCACCCCTCCACTTT.

The chain combines TRBV10-3 with TRBJ1-2; tentative D call: TRBD1 (6 bases). V was shortened by 6 bases and J by 0 bases, with 11 bases between the two germline ends. The germline gives CDR1 ENHRY, CDR2 SYGVKD. The CDR3 contains 14 residues. For the CDR3, the DNA is TGTGCCATCAGGGCACAGGGACCTAACTATGGCTACACCTTC. Translated, it gives CAIRAQGPNYGYTF.

This clone was counted once. This chain connects TRBV11-3 to TRBJ2-1; D perhaps matches TRBD1 (5 bases). CDR3 length: 14 amino acids. Germline CDR1 is SGHNT and CDR2 is YENEEA. Between the trimmed V and J ends, which lost 4 bases and 1 base, there was a span of 8 bases. In DNA, the CDR3 is TGTGCCAGCAGCTCGCAGGGATCCTACAATGAGCAGTTCTTC. Amino acid sequence: CASSSQGSYNEQFF. Supplemented by reference TRBV11-3 and TRBJ2-1, the full variable domain reads EAGVVQSPRYKIIEKKQPVAFWCNPISGHNTLYWYLQNLGQGPELLIRYENEEAVDDSQLPKDRFSAERLKGVDSTLKIQPAELGDSAVYLCASSSQGSYNEQFFGPGTRLTVL.

This chain uses TRBV27 with TRBJ2-6; D call uncertain. This CDR3 spans 14 amino acids. The germline V and J ends were trimmed by 3 bases and 0 bases, with 3 bases remaining between them. The germline V gene has CDR1 MNHEY and CDR2 SMNVEV (reference sequence). The CDR3 nucleotides are TGTGCCAGCAGTTTCATCTCTGGGGCCAACGTCCTGACTTTC. Protein: CASSFISGANVLTF.

This sequence joins TRBV5-4 and TRBJ1-3; D is unresolved. The CDR3 consists of 13 residues. V was shortened by 3 bases and J by 5 bases, with 9 bases between the two germline ends. CDR1 is SGHNT and CDR2 is YYREEE in the germline V gene (reference sequence). The CDR3 sequence: CASSSKQRNTIYF. The CDR3 nucleotides read TGTGCCAGCAGCTCCAAACAGAGAAACACCATATATTTT.

This clone was detected a few times. The chain couples TRBV11-3 to TRBJ2-1, with D possibly TRBD2 on 5 matching bases. CDR3 length: 14 amino acids. Germline-derived CDR1 and CDR2 are SGHNT and YENEEA. The V and J ends lost 5 bases and 5 bases respectively, with 13 bases between them. As DNA, the CDR3 is TGTGCCAGCAGCCCGGGGAACCCGAACAATGAGCAGTTCTTC. Translating gives CASSPGNPNNEQFF.

The CDR3, as DNA: TGTGCCAGCAGTTACGTTACCTACGAGCAGTACTTC. Its translation: CASSYVTYEQYF. V gene TRBV7-2 combines with J gene TRBJ2-7; no firm D call. Trimming took off 6 bases at V and 2 bases at J, with 8 bases between the two ends. The V gene's germline CDR1 is SGHTA and CDR2 FQGNSA. CDR3 size: 12 residues.

This clone was recorded a few times. This chain uses TRBV7-2 with TRBJ2-3; D possibly corresponds to TRBD1 (5 bases). Germline assignment: CDR1 SGHTA and CDR2 FQGNSA. V lost 5 bases to trimming and J lost 1 base, with 7 bases between them. The CDR3 length is 13 residues. CDR3 sequence (DNA): TGTGCCAGCAGCAAGACAGGCACAGATACGCAGTATTTT. This codes for CASSKTGTDTQYF.

Regarding this clone: Relative to the germline gene, one junction end is altered; a read error may explain this. This chain uses TRBV9 with TRBJ2-1; TRBD2 agrees at 7 bases. The CDR3 has 17 amino acids. CDR1 and CDR2 (germline): SGDLS, YYNGEE. DNA of the CDR3: TGTGCCAGCAGCGTAGAAGGAGTGGGACTACGCTACCATGAGCAGTTCTTC. Its protein product is CASSVEGVGLRYHEQFF.

The chain carries TRBV5-1 and TRBJ2-1, with 7 bases identical to TRBD1. J was trimmed by 6 bases and V by 4 bases; bases with no gene match: 10. Germline loops: CDR1 SGHRS, CDR2 YFSETQ. This CDR3 spans 15 amino acids. The CDR3 DNA reads as TGCGCCAGCAGCAGAGACAGGGCAGATACCAATGAGCAGTTCTTC. This codes for CASSRDRADTNEQFF.

The chain uses TRBV4-3 and TRBJ1-1, with a weak D call TRBD1 (6 bases). The germline V gene encodes CDR1 LGHNA and CDR2 YSLEER. Trimming pared 0 bases from V and 5 bases from J, leaving 22 bases between. The CDR3 consists of 18 residues. The CDR3 DNA is TGCGCCAGCAGCCAAGATAAGGAACGGAGGGGGTGGGGGACTGAAGCTTTCTTT. It translates to CASSQDKERRGWGTEAFF.

The rearrangement joins TRBV2 to TRBJ2-7; 10 nucleotides align to TRBD2. The length of the CDR3 is 17 residues. CDR1 and CDR2 (germline): SNHLY, FYNNEI. V was clipped by 1 base and J by 0 bases; unmatched bases: 6. The CDR3 here is CASSEGLAGDPSYEQYF. As DNA, the CDR3 is TGTGCCAGCAGTGAAGGGCTAGCGGGGGATCCCTCCTACGAGCAGTACTTC.

The chain recombines TRBV27 with TRBJ1-5; D is ambiguous. The CDR3 runs to 13 residues. The germline V gene has CDR1 MNHEY and CDR2 SMNVEV (reference sequence). The ends were cut back, 6 bases at V and 0 bases at J, with 6 bases in the middle. CDR3 in DNA: TGTGCCAGCAGCCGCTATAGCAATCAGCCCCAGCATTTT. It specifies CASSRYSNQPQHF.

The chain joins TRBV2 to TRBJ1-1; TRBD1 aligns across 10 bases. The germline CDR1 and CDR2 sequences are SNHLY and FYNNEI. The CDR3 totals 13 residues. J lost 12 bases, V lost 6 bases, and 10 bases had no gene match. The CDR3 DNA is TGTGCCAGCAGACCCCGACAGGGGGCTGTAACTTTCTTT. It encodes CASRPRQGAVTFF.

The chain recombines TRBV7-9 with TRBJ1-3; D gene ambiguous. CDR1 SEHNR and CDR2 FQNEAQ come from the germline V gene (reference sequence). The CDR3 has 15 amino acids. V shed 2 bases and J shed 3 bases, with 11 bases lying between them. CDR3 protein: CASSLSFKGGNTIYF. The DNA for the CDR3 is TGTGCCAGCAGCTTATCTTTCAAGGGTGGAAACACCATATATTTT.

This clone was recorded a few times. The chain recombines TRBV7-2 with TRBJ1-2; D not resolved. Trimming shortened V by 5 bases and J by 5 bases, and 15 bases separated the two germline ends. Germline values: CDR1 SGHTA, CDR2 FQGNSA. The CDR3 is 14 amino acids. The DNA of the CDR3 is TGTGCCAGCAGCCCCCGATCGGGCGAGTATGGCTACACCTTC. It encodes CASSPRSGEYGYTF. Based on the CDR3 plus reference TRBV7-2 and TRBJ1-2, the full variable domain is GAGVSQSPSNKVTEKGKDVELRCDPISGHTALYWYRQSLGQGLEFLIYFQGNSAPDKSGLPSDRFSAERTGGSVSTLTIQRTQQEDSAVYLCASSPRSGEYGYTFGSGTRLTVV.

This chain uses TRBV5-1 with TRBJ1-2, with 9 nucleotides matching TRBD1. The CDR3 is made up of 15 amino acids. Germline-derived CDR1 and CDR2 are SGHRS and YFSETQ. V trimming: 4 bases; J trimming: 5 bases; junction bases outside the gene matches: 9. CDR3 sequence: CASSASGTGIYGYTF. In DNA form, the CDR3 reads TGCGCCAGCAGCGCCTCCGGGACAGGGATTTATGGCTACACCTTC.

The rearrangement uses TRBV19 and TRBJ2-7; D is possibly TRBD1 (6 bases). Trimming took 6 bases from V and 1 from J, leaving 19 bases between them. The CDR3 loop spans 16 amino acids. Germline V gives CDR1 LNHDA, CDR2 SQIVND (reference sequence). CDR3 bases: TGTGCCAGTAGCTCAGGGGACCGGGCGAGATCCTACGAGCAGTACTTC. As protein: CASSSGDRARSYEQYF.

V usage is TRBV6-1 and J usage is TRBJ2-1; 8 bases match TRBD1. The CDR3 has 13 residues. Germline V gene data show CDR1 as MNHNS and CDR2 as SASEGT. The trim removed 7 bases at V and 7 bases at J, leaving 6 bases unmatched. CDR3 in amino acids: CASTMTGANEQFF. The DNA for the CDR3 is TGTGCCAGCACCATGACAGGGGCGAATGAGCAGTTCTTC.

The chain recombines TRBV6-6 with TRBJ2-1; 12 nucleotides match TRBD2. The CDR3 has 16 residues. The J segment lost 2 bases and the V segment lost 6 bases, leaving 5 bases of the junction unmatched. Germline V gene sequence: CDR1 MNHNY, CDR2 SVGAGI (reference sequence). The DNA for the CDR3 is TGTGCCAGCAGACCCCCTAGCGGGGGGGCCTACAATGAGCAGTTCTTC. Translation gives CASRPPSGGAYNEQFF.

The V and J genes are TRBV28 and TRBJ2-2; D is uncertain. CDR1 is MDHEN and CDR2 is SYDVKM in the germline V gene. The CDR3 consists of 15 residues. V lost 3 bases and J 7 bases, leaving 15 bases between the germline ends. The CDR3 sequence: CASSFSGASSGELFF. The CDR3 DNA follows: TGTGCCAGCAGTTTTTCAGGCGCTTCCAGCGGGGAGCTGTTTTTT.

This chain connects TRBV27 to TRBJ1-2, with no clear D. V shed 3 bases and J shed 6 bases, with 11 bases lying between them. The CDR3 consists of 13 residues. CDR1 and CDR2 from the germline V gene are MNHEY and SMNVEV (reference sequence). The CDR3, as DNA: TGTGCCAGCAGTTTGACCGGGGTTAATGGCTACACCTTC. Its translation: CASSLTGVNGYTF.

The V and J genes are TRBV5-6 and TRBJ2-3; 7 bases align to TRBD2. This CDR3 has 16 residues. The germline V gene encodes CDR1 SGHDT and CDR2 YYEEEE. Trimming at V came to 3 bases and at J to 15 bases, leaving 22 bases not matched to a gene. The CDR3 sequence is CASSSGLGGGARRTYF. CDR3 DNA sequence: TGTGCCAGCAGCTCTGGACTTGGGGGAGGGGCAAGACGGACCTATTTT.

V gene TRBV7-2 combines with J gene TRBJ1-3; the match to TRBD1 covers 7 bases. The V and J ends lost 5 bases and 0 bases, in that order; junction bases with no gene match: 7. Germline V CDR1 and CDR2: SGHTA, FQGNSA. The CDR3 runs to 16 residues. The CDR3 DNA reads TGTGCCAGCAGCCCGGGACAGCTCTTCTCTGGAAACACCATATATTTT. Amino acid sequence: CASSPGQLFSGNTIYF.